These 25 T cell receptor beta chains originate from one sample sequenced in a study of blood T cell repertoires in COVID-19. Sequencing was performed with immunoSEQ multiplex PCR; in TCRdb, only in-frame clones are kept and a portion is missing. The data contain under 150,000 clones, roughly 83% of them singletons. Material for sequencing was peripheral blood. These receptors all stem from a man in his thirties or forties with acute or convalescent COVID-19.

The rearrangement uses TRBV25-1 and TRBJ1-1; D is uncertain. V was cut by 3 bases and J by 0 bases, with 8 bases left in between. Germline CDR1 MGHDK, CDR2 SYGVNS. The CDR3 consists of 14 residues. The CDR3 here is CASSDRSMNTEAFF. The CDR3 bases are TGTGCCAGCAGTGACAGGTCCATGAACACTGAAGCTTTCTTT. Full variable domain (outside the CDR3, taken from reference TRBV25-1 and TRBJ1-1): EADIYQTPRYLVIGTGKKITLECSQTMGHDKMYWYQQDPGMELHLIHYSYGVNSTEKGDLSSESTVSRIRTEHFPLTLESARPSHTSQYLCASSDRSMNTEAFFGQGTRLTVV.

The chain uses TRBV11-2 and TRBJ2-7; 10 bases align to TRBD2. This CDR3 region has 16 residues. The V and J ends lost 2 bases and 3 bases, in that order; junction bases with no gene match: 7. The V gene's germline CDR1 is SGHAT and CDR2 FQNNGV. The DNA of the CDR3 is TGTGCCAGCAGCTTAAACCCACTAGCGGGGTTCTACGAGCAGTACTTC. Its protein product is CASSLNPLAGFYEQYF.

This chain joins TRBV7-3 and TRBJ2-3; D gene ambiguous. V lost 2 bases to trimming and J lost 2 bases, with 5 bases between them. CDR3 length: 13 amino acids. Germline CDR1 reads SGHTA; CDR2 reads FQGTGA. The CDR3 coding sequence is TGTGCCAGCAGCTTATCAGTCACAGATACGCAGTATTTT. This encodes CASSLSVTDTQYF.

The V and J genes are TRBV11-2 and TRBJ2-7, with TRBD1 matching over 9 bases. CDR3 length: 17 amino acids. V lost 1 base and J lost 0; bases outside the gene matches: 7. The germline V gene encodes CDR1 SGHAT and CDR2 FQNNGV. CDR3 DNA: TGTGCCAGCAGCTTAGGTGCCGGGACAGGGTCCTCCTACGAGCAGTACTTC. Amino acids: CASSLGAGTGSSYEQYF.

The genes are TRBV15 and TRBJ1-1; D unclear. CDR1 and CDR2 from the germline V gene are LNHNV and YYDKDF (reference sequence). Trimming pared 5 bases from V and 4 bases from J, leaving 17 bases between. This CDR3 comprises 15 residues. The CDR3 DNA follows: TGTGCCACCAGCCTCCCTTCCGTGGGCGCCACTGAAGCTTTCTTT. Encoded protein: CATSLPSVGATEAFF.

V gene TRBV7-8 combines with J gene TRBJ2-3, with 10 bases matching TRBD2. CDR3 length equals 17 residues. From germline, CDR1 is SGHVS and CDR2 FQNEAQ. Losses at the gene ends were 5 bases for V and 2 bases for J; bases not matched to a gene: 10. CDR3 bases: TGTGCCAGCAGCACTGGACTAGCGGTCCTTCTCACAGATACGCAGTATTTT. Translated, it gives CASSTGLAVLLTDTQYF. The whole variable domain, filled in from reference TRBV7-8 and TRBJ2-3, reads GAGVSQSPRYKVAKRGQDVALRCDPISGHVSLFWYQQALGQGPEFLTYFQNEAQLDKSGLPSDRFFAERPEGSVSTLKIQRTQQEDSAVYLCASSTGLAVLLTDTQYFGPGTRLTVL.

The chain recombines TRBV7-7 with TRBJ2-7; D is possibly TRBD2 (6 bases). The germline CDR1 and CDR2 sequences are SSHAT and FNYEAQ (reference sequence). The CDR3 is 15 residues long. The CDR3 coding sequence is TGTGCTAGCAGCTTCGCCCTCGGAAGGGAGGACGAGCAGTACGTC. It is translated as CASSFALGREDEQYV.

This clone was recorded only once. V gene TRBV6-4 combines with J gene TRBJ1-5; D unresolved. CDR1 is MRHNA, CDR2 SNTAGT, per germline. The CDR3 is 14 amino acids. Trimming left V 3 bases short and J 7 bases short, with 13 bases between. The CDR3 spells CASSETRVGQPQHF. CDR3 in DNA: TGTGCCAGCAGTGAAACGAGGGTTGGCCAGCCCCAGCATTTT.

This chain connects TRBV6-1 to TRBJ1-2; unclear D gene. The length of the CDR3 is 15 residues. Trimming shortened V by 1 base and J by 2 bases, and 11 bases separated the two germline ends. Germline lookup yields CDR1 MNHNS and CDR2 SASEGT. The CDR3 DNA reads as TGTGCCAGCAGTGAAGACTATAGGTGGAACTATGGCTACACCTTC. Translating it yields CASSEDYRWNYGYTF.

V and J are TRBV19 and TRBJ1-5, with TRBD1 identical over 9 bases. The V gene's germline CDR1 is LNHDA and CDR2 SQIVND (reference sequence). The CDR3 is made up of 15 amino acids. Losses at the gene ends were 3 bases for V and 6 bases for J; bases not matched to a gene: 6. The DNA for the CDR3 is TGTGCCAGTAGTATCCCCGGGACAGGGTTTCAGCCCCAGCATTTT. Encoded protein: CASSIPGTGFQPQHF.

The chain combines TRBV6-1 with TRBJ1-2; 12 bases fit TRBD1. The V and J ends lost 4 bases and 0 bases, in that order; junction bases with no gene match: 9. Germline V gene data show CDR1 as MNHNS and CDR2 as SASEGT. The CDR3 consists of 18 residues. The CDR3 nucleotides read TGTGCCAGCAGTGGACCCTCGGGACAGGGGGCGACTAACTATGGCTACACCTTC. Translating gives CASSGPSGQGATNYGYTF.

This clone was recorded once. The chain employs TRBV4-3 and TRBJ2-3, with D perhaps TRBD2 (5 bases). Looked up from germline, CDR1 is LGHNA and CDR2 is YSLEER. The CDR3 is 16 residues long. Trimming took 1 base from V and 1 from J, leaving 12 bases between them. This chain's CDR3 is CASSQGEGRGTDTQYF. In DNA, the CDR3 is TGCGCCAGCAGCCAAGGTGAGGGAAGGGGCACAGATACGCAGTATTTT.

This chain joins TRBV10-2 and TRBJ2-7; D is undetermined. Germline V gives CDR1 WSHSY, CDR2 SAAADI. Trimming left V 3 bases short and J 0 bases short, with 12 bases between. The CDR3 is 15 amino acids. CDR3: CASSDPRVGSYEQYV. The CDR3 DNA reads TGCGCCAGCAGTGACCCCCGGGTTGGCTCCTACGAGCAGTACGTC.

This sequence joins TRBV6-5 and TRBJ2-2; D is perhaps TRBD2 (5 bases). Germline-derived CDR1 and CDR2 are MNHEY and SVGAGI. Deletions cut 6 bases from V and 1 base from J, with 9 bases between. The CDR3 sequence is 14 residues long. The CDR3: CASSGLKNTGELFF. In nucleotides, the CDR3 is TGTGCCAGCAGCGGACTTAAGAACACCGGGGAGCTGTTTTTT.

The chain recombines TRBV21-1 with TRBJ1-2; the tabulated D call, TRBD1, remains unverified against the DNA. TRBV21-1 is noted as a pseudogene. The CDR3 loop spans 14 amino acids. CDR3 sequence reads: CASSGRDRGRGYTF. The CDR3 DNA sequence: TGTGCCAGCAGCGGAAGGGACAGGGGGCGCGGCTACACCTTC.

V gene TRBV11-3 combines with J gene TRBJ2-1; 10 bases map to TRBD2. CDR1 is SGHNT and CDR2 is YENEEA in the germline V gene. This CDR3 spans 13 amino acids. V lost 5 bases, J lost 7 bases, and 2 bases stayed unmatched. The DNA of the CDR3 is TGTGCCAGCAGCCTAGCGGGAGCTAATGAGCAGTTCTTC. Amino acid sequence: CASSLAGANEQFF.

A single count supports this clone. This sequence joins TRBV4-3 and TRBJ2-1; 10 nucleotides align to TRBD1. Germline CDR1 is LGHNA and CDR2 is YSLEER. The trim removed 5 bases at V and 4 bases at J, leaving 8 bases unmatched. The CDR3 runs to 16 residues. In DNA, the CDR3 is TGCGCCAGCAGCGCTCGGACAGGGGGGACTTACAATGAGCAGTTCTTC. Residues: CASSARTGGTYNEQFF.

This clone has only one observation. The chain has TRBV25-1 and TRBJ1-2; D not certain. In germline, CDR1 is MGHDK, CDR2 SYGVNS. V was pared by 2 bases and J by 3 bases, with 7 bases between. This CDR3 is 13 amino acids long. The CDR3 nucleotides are TGTGCCAGCAGTGAAAGAGAAGACTATGGCTACACCTTC. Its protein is CASSEREDYGYTF.

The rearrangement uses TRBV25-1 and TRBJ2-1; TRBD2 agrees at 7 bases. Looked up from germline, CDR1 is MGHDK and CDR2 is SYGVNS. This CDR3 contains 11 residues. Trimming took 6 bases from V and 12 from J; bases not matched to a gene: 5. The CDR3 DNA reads TGTGCCAGCAGGGGGGGGAATCGGCAGTTCTTC. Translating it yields CASRGGNRQFF.

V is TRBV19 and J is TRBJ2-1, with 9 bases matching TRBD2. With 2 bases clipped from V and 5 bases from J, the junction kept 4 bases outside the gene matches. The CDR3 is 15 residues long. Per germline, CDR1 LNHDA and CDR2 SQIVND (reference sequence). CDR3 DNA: TGTGCCAGTAGTATAATAGCGGGGGTCCACAATGAGCAGTTCTTC. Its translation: CASSIIAGVHNEQFF.

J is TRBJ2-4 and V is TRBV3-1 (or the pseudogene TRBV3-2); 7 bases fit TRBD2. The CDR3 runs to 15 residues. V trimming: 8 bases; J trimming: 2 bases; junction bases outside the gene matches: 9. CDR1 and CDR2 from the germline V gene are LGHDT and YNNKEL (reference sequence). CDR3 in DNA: TGTGCCAGCTCTGCCAGCGGGATCACCAAAAACATTCAGTACTTC. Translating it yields CASSASGITKNIQYF.

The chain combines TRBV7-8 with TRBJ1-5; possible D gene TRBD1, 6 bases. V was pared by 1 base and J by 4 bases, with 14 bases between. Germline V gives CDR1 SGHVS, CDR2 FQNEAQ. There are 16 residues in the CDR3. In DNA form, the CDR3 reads TGTGCCAGCAGCTTAGATCCCGGGACAAATAATCAGCCCCAGCATTTT. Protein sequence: CASSLDPGTNNQPQHF.

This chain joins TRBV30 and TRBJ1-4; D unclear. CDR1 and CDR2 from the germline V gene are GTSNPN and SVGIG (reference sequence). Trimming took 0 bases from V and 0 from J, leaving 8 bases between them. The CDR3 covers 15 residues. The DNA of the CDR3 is TGTGCCTGGAGTGTATTTTCCACAACTAATGAAAAACTGTTTTTT. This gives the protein CAWSVFSTTNEKLFF.

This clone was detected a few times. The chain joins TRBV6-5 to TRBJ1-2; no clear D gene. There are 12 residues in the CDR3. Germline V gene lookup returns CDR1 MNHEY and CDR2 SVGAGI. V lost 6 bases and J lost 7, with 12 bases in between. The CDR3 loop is CASRPPEAGYTF. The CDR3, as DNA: TGTGCCAGCAGACCTCCCGAAGCTGGCTACACCTTC.

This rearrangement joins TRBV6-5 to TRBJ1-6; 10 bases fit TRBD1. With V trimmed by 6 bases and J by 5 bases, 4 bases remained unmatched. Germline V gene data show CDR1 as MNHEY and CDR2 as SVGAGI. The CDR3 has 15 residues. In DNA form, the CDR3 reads TGTGCCAGCAGGAGACAGGGGGCAGATAATTCACCCCTCCACTTT. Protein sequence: CASRRQGADNSPLHF.